These T cell receptor beta chains were read from a single sample in a study of radiotherapy plus CTLA-4 blockade in lung cancer. Assay used: immunoSEQ multiplex PCR; TCRdb lists only in-frame clones, some missing. The profile shows about 120,000 clones, 85% to 90% of them singletons. The sequencing here drew on peripheral blood, taken from a patient treated with radiotherapy plus ipilimumab. Receptors originate from a human donor with non-small cell lung cancer that progressed on radiotherapy plus ipilimumab. Both conserved end residues are part of each CDR3. Rows may omit the clone size; those that give it use once, few, many or a size class.

>16|TRBV7-8|.
CASSRNRDRGNQPQHF
>13|TRBV12-1|.
CASSFLGVNEQFF
>14|TRBV29-1|.
CSVHTAFGDYGYTF
>16|TRBV5-6|.
CASSFFQGVGDTEAFF
>14|TRBV6-1|.
CAAVLAGGPREQFF
>15|TRBV7-4|.
CASSPVGTGYYEQYF
>15|TRBV15|.
CATSSIRLAGSEQFF
>13|TRBV6-1|.
CASTGTPSYEQYF
>18|TRBV4-2|once
CASSQVRSASGRAGEQFF
>16|TRBV27|.
CASSSTRRVGNQPQHF
>17|TRBV7-2|.
CASSTRLAGVPVDTQYF
>18|TRBV2|.
CASSPETPRVLTGIYAFF
>14|TRBV5-5|.
CASSAGGFQETQYF
>12|TRBV27|.
CASSPGVREQYF
>14|TRBV9|.
CASSALRVTGELFF
>15|TRBV19|.
CASRAGDIPTGELFF
>13|TRBV11-3|.
CASGRDSTDTQYF
>14|TRBV6-1|few
CASSFRLLNTEAFF
>16|TRBV14|.
CASSQEIASGLNEQFF
>15|TRBV5-1|few
CASSLEGGNTGELFF
>16|TRBV7-9|.
CASSEGTSVSYNEQFF
>14|TRBV5-1|.
CASSSDTTDRDAFF
>14|TRBV6-1|.
CASYRVGSNQPQHF
>16|TRBV5-1|.
CASSPHPERGSYEQYF
>15|TRBV11-2|.
CASSFEPTSGNTIYF
>15|TRBV27|.
CASSLSNSGANVLTF
>13|TRBV30|.
CACHSGDTDTQYF
>16|TRBV9|.
CASSVLSGANTGELFF
>10|TRBV13|.
CASSTDTQYF
>14|TRBV14|.
CASSQAGKAGMAFF
>13|TRBV6-5|.
CASRSQGIYGYTF
>13|TRBV15|.
CATSLQGPGELFF
>16|TRBV5-1|once
CASSFSGNTDHYEQYF
>15|TRBV5-1|.
CASSLEQGAVGELFF
>16|TRBV19|.
CASSTPGGAENYGYTF
>15|TRBV5-1|.
CASSLEASGVSEQYF
>14|TRBV28|.
CASSLAGGNYGYTF
>12|TRBV18|.
CASSDNSYEQYF
>15|TRBV28|medium-sized
CASSLLAGTYDEQFF
>16|TRBV5-6|.
CASSLVDRGGGQPQHF
>14|TRBV4-1|.
CASSQGEGAGELFF
>14|TRBV7-2|.
CASSSTGRGTEAFF
>15|TRBV6-5|.
CASSYLSGRGETQYF
>14|TRBV6-1|once
CASRGRGDTGELFF
>13|TRBV6-6|.
CAGGDTYNSPLHF
>15|TRBV7-9|.
CASSDPGGGEYEQYF
>16|TRBV2|.
CASSEQWARGTDTQYF
>14|TRBV4-2|.
CASRGLGSSYEQYF
>16|TRBV27|.
CASSVRDRGANYGYTF
>14|TRBV29-1|.
CSVAPVLNEETQYF